The 21 T cell receptor beta chains given below trace back to one sample, sequenced in a study of stem cell transplantation in POMP-related autoinflammatory disease. The data were produced by immunoSEQ multiplex PCR, yet TCRdb's version contains in-frame clones alone and is incomplete. The sample consists of some 9,900 clones, 79% of them appearing once. The sequenced sample was CD4+ T cells from PBMCs, obtained after stem cell transplantation. All receptors come from a human patient with POMP-related autoinflammation and immune dysregulation (PRAID). The graft donor may be the source of some T cells.

This clone was observed a single time. The CDR3 region has the DNA TGTGCCAGCAGCCCCGGTGGGTACGAGCAGTACTTC. Its protein product is CASSPGGYEQYF. The V and J genes are TRBV12-3 or TRBV12-4 and TRBJ2-7; D not certain. The CDR3 extends over 12 amino acids. V dropped 6 bases and J dropped 4 bases, with 10 bases sitting between them.

The V and J genes are TRBV10-3 and TRBJ2-7; 7 bases line up with TRBD2. The trim removed 6 bases at V and 0 bases at J, leaving 8 bases unmatched. The CDR3 has 15 residues. Germline V CDR1 and CDR2: ENHRY, SYGVKD. CDR3 sequence: CAIRGGELDSYEQYF. The CDR3 nucleotides read TGTGCCATCAGGGGGGGGGAGCTAGACTCCTACGAGCAGTACTTC.

This clone appeared a single time. The V gene is TRBV12-3 or TRBV12-4, the J gene TRBJ1-2; D is unresolved. Trimming shortened V by 3 bases and J by 4 bases, and 6 bases separated the two germline ends. The CDR3 covers 12 residues. In DNA, the CDR3 is TGTGCCAGCAGTTTGAGGCCCTATGGCTACACCTTC. Translating it yields CASSLRPYGYTF.

The J gene is TRBJ1-4, the V gene TRBV28; D possibly corresponds to TRBD1 (5 bases). There are 17 residues in the CDR3. Deletions cut 6 bases from V and 10 bases from J, with 27 bases between. Germline-derived CDR1 and CDR2 are MDHEN and SYDVKM. CDR3 in amino acids: CASSRGKSTGKRGKLFF. Written as DNA, the CDR3 is TGTGCCAGCAGCCGGGGAAAATCAACCGGGAAAAGGGGAAAACTGTTTTTT.

This rearrangement joins TRBV19 to TRBJ1-5, with 8 nucleotides matching TRBD1. There are 17 residues in the CDR3. Per germline, CDR1 LNHDA and CDR2 SQIVND (reference sequence). Unmatched junction bases numbered 12, after V lost 8 bases and J lost 0 bases. For the CDR3, the DNA is TGTGCCAGTCGTCCTTTCGCAGGGGGCCTTAGCAATCAGCCCCAGCATTTT. Protein sequence: CASRPFAGGLSNQPQHF.

The chain carries TRBV9 and TRBJ1-5; tentatively, D is TRBD1 (6 bases). Germline V gives CDR1 SGDLS, CDR2 YYNGEE. The CDR3 has 14 amino acids. V was trimmed by 2 bases and J by 5 bases, leaving 11 bases between them. The CDR3 bases are TGTGCCAGCAGCGTTGGGTGGGGGCATCAGCCCCAGCATTTT. Its translation: CASSVGWGHQPQHF.

This clone has just one count. This chain joins TRBV11-3 and TRBJ2-1; 10 bases line up with TRBD2. With 3 bases clipped from V and 10 bases from J, the junction kept 9 bases outside the gene matches. The germline CDR1 and CDR2 sequences are SGHNT and YENEEA. The CDR3 runs to 15 residues. DNA for the CDR3: TGTGCCAGCAGCTTTACTAGCGGGGCTTGGGTCGAGCAGTTCTTC. It codes for CASSFTSGAWVEQFF.

The rearrangement uses TRBV6-5 and TRBJ2-7; D not resolved. The germline gives CDR1 MNHEY, CDR2 SVGAGI. V lost 5 bases and J lost 6, with 8 bases in between. This CDR3 region has 11 residues. CDR3 sequence reads: CASSRFGEQYF. CDR3 in DNA: TGTGCCAGCAGTCGGTTCGGCGAGCAGTACTTC.

This chain connects TRBV24-1 to TRBJ1-3; unclear D gene. CDR3 length equals 16 residues. Germline CDR1 reads KGHDR; CDR2 reads SFDVKD. Trimming removed 4 bases at V and 0 bases at J, with 12 bases between. The chain's CDR3 is CATSDPTADSGNTIYF. The CDR3 coding sequence is TGTGCCACCAGTGACCCGACGGCGGACTCTGGAAACACCATATATTTT.

This sequence joins TRBV7-9 and TRBJ2-5; weak D call: TRBD1 (5 bases). The CDR3 length is 13 residues. Germline lookup yields CDR1 SEHNR and CDR2 FQNEAQ (reference sequence). Trimming stripped 0 bases from V and 5 bases from J, with 7 bases between. CDR3 coding DNA: TGTGCCAGCAGCTTAGCAGGGGTGGAGACCCAGTACTTC. This encodes CASSLAGVETQYF.

This clone occurred a few times. This chain uses TRBV7-3 with TRBJ1-6; a possible D gene is TRBD1 (5 bases). Germline V gene lookup returns CDR1 SGHTA and CDR2 FQGTGA. The V end lost 3 bases, the J end lost 8 bases, and 11 bases lay between the germline ends. The CDR3 is 14 amino acids. CDR3: CASSLGQQDSPLHF. The CDR3 nucleotides are TGTGCCAGCAGCTTGGGCCAACAGGATTCACCCCTCCACTTT.

The chain couples TRBV7-2 to TRBJ1-1; 7 nucleotides agree with TRBD1. J gave up 4 bases and V 5 bases, and 4 bases lay outside the gene matches. The CDR3 has 13 residues. The germline V gene has CDR1 SGHTA and CDR2 FQGNSA. The CDR3 is CASSRDSFTEAFF. In DNA form, the CDR3 reads TGTGCCAGCAGCAGGGACAGCTTCACTGAAGCTTTCTTT.

CDR3 residues: CASSIRDSQETQYF. The DNA for the CDR3 is TGTGCCAGCAGCATCCGGGACAGCCAAGAGACCCAGTACTTC. The chain combines TRBV5-4 with TRBJ2-5; 7 positions agree with TRBD1. This CDR3 is 14 amino acids long. Germline values: CDR1 SGHNT, CDR2 YYREEE (reference sequence). The ends lost 4 bases at V and 1 base at J; junction bases unmatched: 4.

V and J are TRBV9 and TRBJ1-3; 9 bases match TRBD1. From germline, CDR1 is SGDLS and CDR2 YYNGEE. This CDR3 comprises 18 residues. Losses at the gene ends were 0 bases for V and 0 bases for J; bases not matched to a gene: 7. CDR3 sequence: CASSVGLGQGLSGNTIYF. DNA of the CDR3: TGTGCCAGCAGCGTAGGTTTGGGACAGGGACTCTCTGGAAACACCATATATTTT.

V gene TRBV7-2 combines with J gene TRBJ2-7; TRBD2 matches 14 bases. V shed 5 bases, J shed 7 bases, and the junction held 7 bases outside the gene matches. Germline V gene sequence: CDR1 SGHTA, CDR2 FQGNSA. The CDR3 is 15 amino acids. CDR3 loop: CASSRGLAGVREQYF. For the CDR3, the DNA is TGTGCCAGCAGCAGGGGACTAGCGGGAGTCAGAGAGCAGTACTTC.

The chain employs TRBV2 and TRBJ1-5, with D unresolved. CDR1 SNHLY and CDR2 FYNNEI come from the germline V gene. V was pared by 0 bases and J by 1 base, with 7 bases between. CDR3 length equals 15 residues. CDR3 sequence reads: CASSEALQSNQPQHF. CDR3 nucleotide sequence: TGTGCCAGCAGTGAAGCGCTTCAAAGCAATCAGCCCCAGCATTTT.

This chain links TRBV5-1 with TRBJ1-1; D possibly corresponds to TRBD1 (5 bases). In germline, CDR1 is SGHRS, CDR2 YFSETQ. Trimming shortened V by 0 bases and J by 1 base, and 10 bases separated the two germline ends. This CDR3 has 15 residues. For the CDR3, the DNA is TGCGCCAGCAGCTTGGCCAATCAGGGGAACACTGAAGCTTTCTTT. Its protein product is CASSLANQGNTEAFF.

The chain joins TRBV3-1 (or the pseudogene TRBV3-2) to TRBJ2-1, with TRBD2 matching 8 bases. The J segment lost 8 bases and the V segment lost 6 bases, leaving 9 bases of the junction unmatched. Per germline, CDR1 LGHDT and CDR2 YNNKEL (reference sequence). This CDR3 has 14 amino acids. The CDR3 DNA reads TGTGCCAGCAGAGGGAATAGCGGGATGGATGAGCAGTTCTTC. Amino acids: CASRGNSGMDEQFF.

CDR3 sequence: CASSRYADAKETQYF. As DNA, the CDR3 is TGTGCCAGCTCGCGCTATGCAGACGCCAAAGAGACCCAGTACTTC. The chain employs TRBV18 and TRBJ2-5; D not resolved. There are 15 residues in the CDR3. Trimming left V 6 bases short and J 3 bases short, with 17 bases between. CDR1 is KGHSH, CDR2 LQKENI, per germline.

The chain carries TRBV5-4 and TRBJ2-5; perhaps TRBD2 as D (6 bases). CDR1 and CDR2 from the germline V gene are SGHNT and YYREEE (reference sequence). This CDR3 has 17 residues. V lost 0 bases and J lost 2, with 17 bases in between. The CDR3 loop is CASSLAGGARVQETQYF. The DNA for the CDR3 is TGTGCCAGCAGCTTGGCGGGCGGGGCACGGGTTCAAGAGACCCAGTACTTC. The full variable domain, rest sourced from reference TRBV5-4 and TRBJ2-5, is ETGVTQSPTHLIKTRGQQVTLRCSSQSGHNTVSWYQQALGQGPQFIFQYYREEENGRGNFPPRFSGLQFPNYSSELNVNALELDDSALYLCASSLAGGARVQETQYFGPGTRLLVL.

This clone was seen more than once but under ten times. This rearrangement joins TRBV20-1 to TRBJ2-1; D remains unclear. Germline V gene sequence: CDR1 DFQATT, CDR2 SNEGSKA (reference sequence). The CDR3 runs 11 residues. V lost 6 bases, J lost 4 bases, and 7 bases lay in between. The CDR3 spells CSAQRYNEQFF. The CDR3 coding sequence is TGCAGTGCCCAAAGGTACAATGAGCAGTTCTTC.